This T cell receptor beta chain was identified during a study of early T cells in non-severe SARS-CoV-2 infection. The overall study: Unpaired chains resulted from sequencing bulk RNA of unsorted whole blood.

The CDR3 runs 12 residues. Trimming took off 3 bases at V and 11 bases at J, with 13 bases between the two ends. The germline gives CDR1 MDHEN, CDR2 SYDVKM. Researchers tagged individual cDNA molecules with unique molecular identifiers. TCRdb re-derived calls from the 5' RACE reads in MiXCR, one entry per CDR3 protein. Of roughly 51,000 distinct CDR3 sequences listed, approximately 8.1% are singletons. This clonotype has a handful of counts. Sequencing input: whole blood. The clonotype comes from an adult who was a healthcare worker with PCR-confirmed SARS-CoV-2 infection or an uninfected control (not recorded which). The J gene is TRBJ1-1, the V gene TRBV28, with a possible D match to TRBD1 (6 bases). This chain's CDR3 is CASSFPPGEAFF. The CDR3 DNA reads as TGTGCCAGCAGTTTCCCGCCAGGGGAGGCTTTCTTT.